Each of the 7 T cell receptor beta chains below was sequenced from the same sample in a study of regulatory T cells in long-lasting Graves disease. The authors built TCR beta libraries using iRepertoire HTBI primers and Arm-PCR of CDR3 regions. One entry per CDR3 protein, called by TCRdb with MiXCR from the multiplex PCR reads. The sample has approximately 470,000 distinct CDR3 sequences, around 20% seen once. Documented time point: persistent/refractory GD, antithyroid drugs over 5 years with positive TRAb. PBMC-derived RNA was used for the TCR library. Material: peripheral blood mononuclear cells (PBMCs), obtained when the disease was refractory, from a patient treated with antithyroid drugs. The receptors stem from a female donor with Graves disease.

The chain carries TRBV5-1 and TRBJ2-1; TRBD2 is a possible D gene (5 bases). Germline CDR1 and CDR2: SGHRS and YFSETQ. The CDR3 consists of 15 residues. The V and J ends lost 0 bases and 0 bases respectively, with 7 bases between them. The CDR3 spells CASSLGESSYNEQFF. CDR3 coding DNA: TGCGCCAGCAGCTTGGGGGAGAGCTCCTACAATGAGCAGTTCTTC.

This clonotype was counted a few times. The J gene is TRBJ2-3, the V gene TRBV27; D not certain. The germline V gene has CDR1 MNHEY and CDR2 SMNVEV (reference sequence). This CDR3 is built from 16 residues. V lost 4 bases, J lost 4 bases, and 18 bases lay in between. The CDR3 protein is CASSSGPRGIADTQYF. DNA of the CDR3: TGTGCCAGCAGTTCGGGCCCTCGAGGAATAGCAGATACGCAGTATTTT.

This clonotype was seen more than once but under ten times. The chain joins TRBV7-9 to TRBJ2-7; D is ambiguous. This CDR3 contains 14 residues. The germline gives CDR1 SEHNR, CDR2 FQNEAQ (reference sequence). The V gene lost 5 bases and the J gene lost 2 bases, with 13 bases spanning the gap. The CDR3: CASSEGYRAYEQYF. Here the CDR3 DNA reads TGTGCCAGCAGCGAAGGGTATAGGGCCTACGAGCAGTACTTC.

This clonotype was detected only a few times. This rearrangement joins TRBV20-1 to TRBJ1-3; D not certain. CDR3 length: 12 amino acids. Trimming shortened V by 3 bases and J by 0 bases, and 3 bases separated the two germline ends. CDR1 is DFQATT and CDR2 is SNEGSKA in the germline V gene (reference sequence). The CDR3 region has the DNA TGCAGTGCTAGGTCCTCTGGAAACACCATATATTTT. Translated, it gives CSARSSGNTIYF.

This clonotype was detected many times. The chain combines TRBV6-2 or TRBV6-3 with TRBJ2-7; TRBD1 matches at 7 bases. J lost 0 bases, V lost 4 bases, and 9 bases had no gene match. From germline, CDR1 is MNHEY and CDR2 SVGEGT. The CDR3 covers 16 residues. CDR3 region: CASSWSPGQISYEQYF. The CDR3 DNA is TGTGCCAGCAGTTGGTCCCCGGGACAGATCTCCTACGAGCAGTACTTC.

The J gene is TRBJ1-3, the V gene TRBV29-1, with 11 bases lining up with TRBD1. Germline V gives CDR1 SQVTM, CDR2 ANQGSEA. With V trimmed by 6 bases and J by 3 bases, 4 bases remained unmatched. CDR3 size: 14 residues. The CDR3 DNA sequence: TGCAGCGTCGGACAGGGGGCGAATGGAAACACCATATATTTT. This gives the protein CSVGQGANGNTIYF.

The chain links TRBV9 to TRBJ2-7; 7 nucleotides match TRBD1. The CDR3 consists of 14 residues. The V gene end was trimmed by 3 bases and the J gene end by 5 bases; junction bases not matched to a gene: 8. CDR1 and CDR2 (germline): SGDLS, YYNGEE. The CDR3 DNA reads as TGTGCCAGCAGCGAGAGGGGGCTTGGAAACGAGCAGTACTTC. The encoded protein is CASSERGLGNEQYF. The full variable domain, completed using reference TRBV9 and TRBJ2-7, is DSGVTQTPKHLITATGQRVTLRCSPRSGDLSVYWYQQSLDQGLQFLIQYYNGEERAKGNILERFSAQQFPDLHSELNLSSLELGDSALYFCASSERGLGNEQYFGPGTRLTVT.